The present entry profiles one TCR beta chain with its context. Its antigen specificity is not known. Per-base quality was not reported, and no clone a single base away is much larger than it. TCRbeta CDR3 regions were amplified from genomic DNA using the immunoSEQ Assay, a bias-controlled multiplex PCR. In the source study's methods: The number of nucleated cells in each sample was estimated by amplification of reference gene primers within the assay. To quantify the absolute abundance of each unique TCRbeta CDR3 rearrangement, sequence reads were collapsed and filtered. Productive Simpson clonality was computed per sample as the square root of Simpson's diversity index over productive rearrangements. TCRdb stores this immuneACCESS table with in-frame sequences only. Part of the clones is absent; in the studies checked, under half of the shortfall reflects unresolved V genes, and no reason is known for the rest. V, J and clone size reflect that table, while D and trimming were determined from the DNA. Counted in this sample were about 230,000 clones; roughly 80% of them appeared once. Approximately 8.7% of the sample belongs to the ten largest clones.

The data originate from a study of blood T cell repertoires in COVID-19 (dated by TCRdb to about 2020). Regarding the complete study: Collaborator samples came from the United States, Italy and Spain and covered acute and convalescent phases of COVID-19. The material from the prospective study consisted of cDNA or gDNA derived from T cells, B-cell-depleted T cells, or PBMCs. The repertoires were released in a freely available public database meant as a resource for research on the immune response to SARS-CoV-2. A de-identified subject ID, COVID-19 status, age in years and sex were almost always included in the sample metadata. Where available, HLA class I and class II types were taken from metadata supplied by the sample provider and were not determined by assay-based typing. Deeply sampled blood TCRbeta repertoires from subjects exposed to, actively infected with, or recovered from COVID-19 were included in the dataset. Samples were obtained from the ongoing ImmuneRACE study (first 160 participants) and from some 1,200 subjects provided by 6 global collaborators. Results the study describes overall, beyond this receptor: The amount of clinical and demographic metadata varied by source and participant and was provided uncurated.

Each collaborating institution followed its own protocols to collect whole blood in K2EDTA tubes. Collaborator samples were shipped for TCRbeta analysis as frozen whole blood, isolated PBMCs, or DNA extracted from either sample type. The germline V gene (reference sequence) sets CDR1 to LGHDT and CDR2 to YNNKEL. V trim: 4 bases; J trim: 1 base; unmatched bases: 2. The CDR3 contains 15 residues, cysteine and phenylalanine counted. The sequence is cut down to CDR3 DNA, 45 bases in frame from base 1. The sequence is built from TRBV3-1 (or the pseudogene TRBV3-2) and TRBJ2-5, with TRBD2 identical over 11 junction bases. The sequenced sample was peripheral blood. This TCR derives from a woman older than 75 with acute or convalescent COVID-19. The encoded CDR3 is CASSRLAGRQETQYF. The DNA sequence is TGTGCCAGCAGCCGACTAGCGGGGCGCCAAGAGACCCAGTACTTC.